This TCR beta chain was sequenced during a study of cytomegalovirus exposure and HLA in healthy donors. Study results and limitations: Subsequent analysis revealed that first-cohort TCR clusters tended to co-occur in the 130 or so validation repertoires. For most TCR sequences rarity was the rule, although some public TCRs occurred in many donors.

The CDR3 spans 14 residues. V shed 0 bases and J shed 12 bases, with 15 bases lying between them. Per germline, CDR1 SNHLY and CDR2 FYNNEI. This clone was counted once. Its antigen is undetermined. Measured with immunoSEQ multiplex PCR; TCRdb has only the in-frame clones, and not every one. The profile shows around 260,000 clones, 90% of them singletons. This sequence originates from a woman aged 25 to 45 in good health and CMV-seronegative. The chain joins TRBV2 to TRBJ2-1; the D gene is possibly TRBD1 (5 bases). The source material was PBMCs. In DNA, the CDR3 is TGTGCCAGCAGTGAAGCGGTAAGGGGCCTTTGGCAGTTCTTC. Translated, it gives CASSEAVRGLWQFF.